This record concerns one TCR beta chain sequence. This entry belongs to a study of CD8 T cells in Susac syndrome. Study-level information: Clinically active disease was present in 5 or 6 of the sequenced Susac syndrome patients. Roughly 8 of these patients were in remission.

Roughly 0.45 to 1 ug RNA was reverse transcribed with random hexamers. Coverage of TCR beta CDR3 amplification by immunoSEQ multiplex PCR extended to 54 Vbeta and 13 Jbeta. TCRdb re-derived calls from the immunoSEQ multiplex PCR reads in MiXCR, one entry per CDR3 protein. The table has 210,000 or so distinct CDR3 sequences, approximately 94% seen once. V was cut by 0 bases and J by 4 bases, with 2 bases left in between. The V gene's germline CDR1 is KGHDR and CDR2 SFDVKD. The CDR3 is made up of 13 amino acids. The V and J genes are TRBV24-1 and TRBJ2-2; no definite D call. Sequencing was done on a sample of CD4+ T cells from PBMCs. This clonotype was obtained from a human donor with Susac syndrome. CDR3 nucleotide sequence: TGTGCCACCAGTGATTTGATCACCGGGGAGCTGTTTTTT. Amino acid sequence: CATSDLITGELFF.